This T cell receptor (beta chain) emerged from a study of response to subunit inactivated influenza vaccine. The germline CDR1 and CDR2 sequences are SGHTA and FQGNSA. V gave up 7 bases and J gave up 0 bases; unmatched junction bases: 10. This CDR3 region has 17 residues. TCRdb reanalysed the RT-PCR reads using MiXCR and keeps one entry per CDR3 protein. The sample includes about 580,000 distinct CDR3 sequences, 13% to 15% of them seen just once. This clonotype was detected a few times. The rearrangement uses TRBV7-2 and TRBJ2-3; 10 bases map to TRBD2. This clonotype originated in a man aged 45-65 years who received an inactivated influenza vaccine. Sequencing used PBMCs from blood, obtained 12 days after vaccination. The CDR3 loop reads CASTPGTSAFSTDTQYF. The CDR3, as DNA: TGTGCCAGCACCCCCGGGACTAGCGCCTTTAGCACAGATACGCAGTATTTT.